This T cell receptor beta chain is drawn from a study of response to subunit inactivated influenza vaccine. As to this clonotype: What it recognizes is unknown.

V was clipped by 2 bases and J by 8 bases; unmatched bases: 6. Germline CDR1 SEHNR, CDR2 FQNEAQ (reference sequence). CDR3 length: 15 amino acids. TCRdb reanalysed the RT-PCR reads using MiXCR and keeps one entry per CDR3 protein. This table has hundreds of thousands of distinct CDR3 sequences, under 9% appearing once. General study points: Authors suggested few new T cells are recruited by each seasonal influenza vaccination.

Material: PBMCs from blood, obtained roughly 24 months after vaccination. The chain joins TRBV7-9 to TRBJ2-1; TRBD1 matches at 10 bases. The sequence was collected from a man between 50 and 70 years old who received an inactivated influenza vaccine. Here the CDR3 DNA reads TGTGCCAGCAGCTTATCAGTGACAGGGGGCTATGAGCAGTTCTTC. Translating it yields CASSLSVTGGYEQFF.